This TCR beta chain was captured by sequencing in a study of blood T cell repertoires in COVID-19. This CDR3 contains 13 residues. Trimming removed 1 base from V and 5 bases from J, with 8 bases in between. Sequenced by immunoSEQ multiplex PCR; TCRdb stores in-frame clones only, minus some. The repertoire holds about 250,000 clones, over 80% seen once, with around 5.5% in the top ten. The material sequenced was peripheral blood. The genes are TRBV12-3 or TRBV12-4 and TRBJ1-1; the D is unclear. This TCR was recovered from a human donor in a cohort sampled during active COVID-19. Written as DNA, the CDR3 is TGTGCCAGCAGTTTAGGGACGGGGACTGAAGCTTTCTTT. It yields the protein CASSLGTGTEAFF.